This T cell receptor (beta chain) was sequenced in a study of T cells in Graves' hyperthyroidism and ophthalmopathy. Amplification of TCR beta CDR3 regions was performed using RNA transcripts as template. First-round RT-PCR with HTBI primers amplified the TCR CDR3 region. MiXCR, run by TCRdb on the multiplex PCR reads, gives a single entry per CDR3 protein. Seen here are hundreds of thousands of distinct CDR3 sequences, around 15% observed once, and the top ten hold around 3.9%. Exclusion followed for patients with uncontrolled infection, other autoimmune disease, pregnancy or lactation. The CDR3 is 13 amino acids. From germline, CDR1 is KGHDR and CDR2 SFDVKD. The V and J ends lost 9 bases and 4 bases, in that order; junction bases with no gene match: 6.

Material: blood. The source of this sequence is a woman aged 25 to 39 with Graves' hyperthyroidism. The genes are TRBV24-1 and TRBJ2-3, with 7 bases fitting TRBD2. CDR3 DNA: TGTGCCACCGGGGACTACCAGGCAGATACGCAGTATTTT. Amino acids: CATGDYQADTQYF.